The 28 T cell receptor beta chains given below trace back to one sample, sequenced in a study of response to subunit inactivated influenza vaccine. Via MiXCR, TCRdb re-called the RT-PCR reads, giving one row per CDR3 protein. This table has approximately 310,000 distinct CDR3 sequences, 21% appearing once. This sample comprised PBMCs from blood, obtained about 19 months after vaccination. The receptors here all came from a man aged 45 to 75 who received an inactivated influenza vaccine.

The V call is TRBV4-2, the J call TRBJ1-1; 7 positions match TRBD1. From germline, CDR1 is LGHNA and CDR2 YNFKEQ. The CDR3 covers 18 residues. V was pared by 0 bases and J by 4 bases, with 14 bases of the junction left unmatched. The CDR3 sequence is CASSQDPARGWSGTEAFF. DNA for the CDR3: TGTGCCAGCAGCCAAGATCCCGCCAGGGGGTGGTCAGGCACTGAAGCTTTCTTT.

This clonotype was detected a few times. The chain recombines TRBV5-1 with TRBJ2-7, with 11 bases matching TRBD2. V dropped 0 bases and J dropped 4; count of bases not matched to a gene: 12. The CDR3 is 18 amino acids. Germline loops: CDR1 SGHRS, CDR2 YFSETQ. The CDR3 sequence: CASSLERNLAGGAYEQYF. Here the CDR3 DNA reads TGCGCCAGCAGCTTGGAGAGAAATCTAGCGGGAGGTGCGTACGAGCAGTACTTC.

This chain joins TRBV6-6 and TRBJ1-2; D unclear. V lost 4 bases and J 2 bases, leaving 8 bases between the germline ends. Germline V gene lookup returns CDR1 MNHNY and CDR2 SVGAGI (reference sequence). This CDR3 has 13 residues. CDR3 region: CASSWPGNYGYTF. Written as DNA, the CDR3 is TGTGCCAGCAGTTGGCCCGGGAACTATGGCTACACCTTC.

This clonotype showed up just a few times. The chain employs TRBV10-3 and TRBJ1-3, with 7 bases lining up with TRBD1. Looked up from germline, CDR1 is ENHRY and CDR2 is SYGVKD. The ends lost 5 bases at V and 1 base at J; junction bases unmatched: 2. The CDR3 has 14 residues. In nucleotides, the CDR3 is TGTGCCATCAGTAGACAGGGATCTGGAAACACCATATATTTT. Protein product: CAISRQGSGNTIYF.

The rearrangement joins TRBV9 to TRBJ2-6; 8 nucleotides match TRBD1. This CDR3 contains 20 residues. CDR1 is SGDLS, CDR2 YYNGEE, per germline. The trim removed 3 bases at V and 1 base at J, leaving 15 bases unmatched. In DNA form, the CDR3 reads TGTGCCAGCAGCGCGCAAATAAGAGCGGACAGGGCTTCTGGGGCCAACGTCCTGACTTTC. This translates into CASSAQIRADRASGANVLTF.

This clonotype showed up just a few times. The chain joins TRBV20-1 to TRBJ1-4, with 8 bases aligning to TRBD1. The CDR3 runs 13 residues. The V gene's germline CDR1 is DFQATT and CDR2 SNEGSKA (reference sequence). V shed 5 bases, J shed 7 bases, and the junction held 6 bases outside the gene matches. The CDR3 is CSAHDRGGEKLFF. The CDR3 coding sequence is TGCAGTGCTCATGACAGGGGAGGTGAAAAACTGTTTTTT.

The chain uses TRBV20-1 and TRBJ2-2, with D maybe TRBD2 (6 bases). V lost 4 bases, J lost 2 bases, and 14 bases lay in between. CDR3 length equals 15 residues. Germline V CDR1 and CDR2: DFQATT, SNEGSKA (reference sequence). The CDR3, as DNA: TGCAGTGCTACCCCGTGGACTATCAACACCGGGGAGCTGTTTTTT. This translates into CSATPWTINTGELFF.

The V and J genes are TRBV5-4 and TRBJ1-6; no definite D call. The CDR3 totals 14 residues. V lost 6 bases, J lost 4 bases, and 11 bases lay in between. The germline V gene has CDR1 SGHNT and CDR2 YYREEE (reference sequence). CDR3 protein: CASTTPDYNSPLHF. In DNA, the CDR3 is TGTGCCAGCACCACGCCGGATTATAATTCACCCCTCCACTTT.

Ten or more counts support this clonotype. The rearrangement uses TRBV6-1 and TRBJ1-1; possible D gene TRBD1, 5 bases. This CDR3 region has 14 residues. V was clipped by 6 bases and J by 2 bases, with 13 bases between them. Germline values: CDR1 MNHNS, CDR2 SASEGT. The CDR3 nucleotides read TGTGCCAGCAGATGGGACGCGGGTAACACTGAAGCTTTCTTT. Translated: CASRWDAGNTEAFF.

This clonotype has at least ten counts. The CDR3 here is CSARVGGLGTQYF. The DNA of the CDR3 is TGCAGTGCTAGAGTAGGGGGGCTAGGTACGCAGTATTTT. The V and J genes are TRBV20-1 and TRBJ2-3; D might be TRBD1 or TRBD2, each matching 6 bases. The CDR3 sequence is 13 residues long. Germline loops: CDR1 DFQATT, CDR2 SNEGSKA (reference sequence). Trimming removed 1 base from V and 8 bases from J, with 13 bases in between.

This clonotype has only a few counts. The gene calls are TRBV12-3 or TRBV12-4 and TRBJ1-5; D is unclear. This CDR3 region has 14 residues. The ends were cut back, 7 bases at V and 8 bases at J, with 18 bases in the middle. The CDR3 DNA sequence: TGTGCCAGCACCGCCCGCGGGCCCCGGGAGCCCCAGCATTTT. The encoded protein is CASTARGPREPQHF.

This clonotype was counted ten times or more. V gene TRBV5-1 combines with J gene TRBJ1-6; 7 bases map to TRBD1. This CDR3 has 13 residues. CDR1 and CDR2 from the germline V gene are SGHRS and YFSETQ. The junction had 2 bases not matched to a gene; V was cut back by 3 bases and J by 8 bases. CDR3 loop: CASSWDRDSPLHF. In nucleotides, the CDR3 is TGCGCCAGCAGCTGGGACAGAGATTCACCCCTCCACTTT.

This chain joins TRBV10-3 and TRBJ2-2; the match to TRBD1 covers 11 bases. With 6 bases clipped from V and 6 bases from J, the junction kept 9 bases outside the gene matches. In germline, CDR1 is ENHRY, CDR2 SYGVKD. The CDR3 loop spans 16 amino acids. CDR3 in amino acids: CAISGPGQGVSGELFF. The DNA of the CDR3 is TGTGCCATCAGCGGTCCGGGACAGGGGGTATCCGGGGAGCTGTTTTTT.

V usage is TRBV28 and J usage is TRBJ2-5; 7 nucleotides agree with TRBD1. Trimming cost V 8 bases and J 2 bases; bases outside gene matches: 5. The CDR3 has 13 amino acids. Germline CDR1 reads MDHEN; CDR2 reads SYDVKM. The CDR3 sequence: CASCPGQQETQYF. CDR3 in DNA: TGTGCCAGCTGCCCGGGACAGCAAGAGACCCAGTACTTC.

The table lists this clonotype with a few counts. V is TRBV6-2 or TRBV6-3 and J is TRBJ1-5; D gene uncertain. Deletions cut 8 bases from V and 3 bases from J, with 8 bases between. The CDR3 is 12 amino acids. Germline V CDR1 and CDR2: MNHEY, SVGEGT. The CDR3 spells CASGKDNQPQHF. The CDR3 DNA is TGTGCCAGCGGAAAGGACAATCAGCCCCAGCATTTT.

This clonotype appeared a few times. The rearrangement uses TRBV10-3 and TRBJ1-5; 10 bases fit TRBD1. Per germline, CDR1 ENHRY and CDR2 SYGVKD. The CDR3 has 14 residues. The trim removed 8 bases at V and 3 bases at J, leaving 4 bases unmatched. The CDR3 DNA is TGTGCCATCTCCGGGACAGGGGACAATCAGCCCCAGCATTTT. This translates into CAISGTGDNQPQHF.

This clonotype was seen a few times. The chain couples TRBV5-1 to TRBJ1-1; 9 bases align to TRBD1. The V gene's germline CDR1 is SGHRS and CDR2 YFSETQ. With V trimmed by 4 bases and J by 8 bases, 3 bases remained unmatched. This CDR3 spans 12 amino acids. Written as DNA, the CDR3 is TGCGCCAGCAGCCCCGGGACAGGGGAAGCTTTCTTT. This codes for CASSPGTGEAFF.

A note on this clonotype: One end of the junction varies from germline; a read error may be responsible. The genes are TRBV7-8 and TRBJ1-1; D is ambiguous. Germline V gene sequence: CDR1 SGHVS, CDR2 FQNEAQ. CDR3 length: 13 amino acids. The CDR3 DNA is TGTGCCAGCAGCTTAGTAGTAGGAAGGGAGTCTTTATTT. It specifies CASSLVVGRESLF.

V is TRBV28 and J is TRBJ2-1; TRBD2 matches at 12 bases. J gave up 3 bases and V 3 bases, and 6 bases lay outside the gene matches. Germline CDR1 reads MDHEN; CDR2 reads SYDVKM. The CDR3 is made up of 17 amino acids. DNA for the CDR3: TGTGCCAGCAGTTTGGCTAGCGGGGGGGTGGGCTACAATGAGCAGTTCTTC. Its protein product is CASSLASGGVGYNEQFF.

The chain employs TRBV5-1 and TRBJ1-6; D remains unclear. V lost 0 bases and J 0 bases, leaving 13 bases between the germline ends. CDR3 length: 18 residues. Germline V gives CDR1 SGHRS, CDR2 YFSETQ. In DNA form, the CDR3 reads TGCGCCAGCAGCTTGGGGGCTCTGGGGAGCTCCTATAATTCACCCCTCCACTTT. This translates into CASSLGALGSSYNSPLHF. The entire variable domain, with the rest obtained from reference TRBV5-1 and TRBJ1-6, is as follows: KAGVTQTPRYLIKTRGQQVTLSCSPISGHRSVSWYQQTPGQGLQFLFEYFSETQRNKGNFPGRFSGRQFSNSRSEMNVSTLELGDSALYLCASSLGALGSSYNSPLHFGNGTRLTVT.

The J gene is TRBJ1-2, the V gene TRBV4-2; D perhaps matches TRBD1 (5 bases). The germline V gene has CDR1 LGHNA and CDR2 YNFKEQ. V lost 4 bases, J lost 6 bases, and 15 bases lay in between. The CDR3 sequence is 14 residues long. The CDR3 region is CASSLKRGPNGYTF. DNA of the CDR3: TGTGCCAGCAGCCTAAAAAGGGGTCCCAATGGCTACACCTTC.

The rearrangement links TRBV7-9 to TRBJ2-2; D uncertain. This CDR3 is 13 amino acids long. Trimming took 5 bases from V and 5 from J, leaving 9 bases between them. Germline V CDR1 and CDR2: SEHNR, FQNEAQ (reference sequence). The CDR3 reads CASSRSGTGELFF. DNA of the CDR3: TGTGCCAGCAGCCGAAGTGGGACCGGGGAGCTGTTTTTT.

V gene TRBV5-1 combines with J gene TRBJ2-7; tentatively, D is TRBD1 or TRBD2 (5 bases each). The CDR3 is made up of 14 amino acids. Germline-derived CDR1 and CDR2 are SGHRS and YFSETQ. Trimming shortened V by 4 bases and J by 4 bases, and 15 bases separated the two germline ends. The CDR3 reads CASSGDVFEYEQYF. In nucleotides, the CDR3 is TGCGCCAGCAGCGGGGACGTTTTTGAGTACGAGCAGTACTTC.

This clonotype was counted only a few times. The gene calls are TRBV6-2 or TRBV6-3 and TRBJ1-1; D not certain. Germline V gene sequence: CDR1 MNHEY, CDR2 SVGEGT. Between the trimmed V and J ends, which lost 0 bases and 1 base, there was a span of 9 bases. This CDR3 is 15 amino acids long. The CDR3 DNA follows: TGTGCCAGCAGTTACTCGGCGGAGGCGAACACTGAAGCTTTCTTT. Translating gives CASSYSAEANTEAFF.

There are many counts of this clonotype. CDR3 sequence (DNA): TGTGCCAGCAGTTTGGACAGGTCCATCTATGGCTACACCTTC. Protein sequence: CASSLDRSIYGYTF. The gene calls are TRBV6-2 or TRBV6-3 and TRBJ1-2, with 7 positions matching TRBD1. The CDR3 has 14 residues. The J segment lost 4 bases and the V segment lost 4 bases, leaving 6 bases of the junction unmatched. CDR1 MNHEY and CDR2 SVGEGT come from the germline V gene.

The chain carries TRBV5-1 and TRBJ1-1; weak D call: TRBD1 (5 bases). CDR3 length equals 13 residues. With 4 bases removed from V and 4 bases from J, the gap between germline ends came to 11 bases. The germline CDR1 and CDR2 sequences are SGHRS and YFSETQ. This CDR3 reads CASSLKGSTEAFF. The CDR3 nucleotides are TGCGCCAGCAGCCTTAAGGGGAGCACTGAAGCTTTCTTT. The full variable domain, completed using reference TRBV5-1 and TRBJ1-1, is KAGVTQTPRYLIKTRGQQVTLSCSPISGHRSVSWYQQTPGQGLQFLFEYFSETQRNKGNFPGRFSGRQFSNSRSEMNVSTLELGDSALYLCASSLKGSTEAFFGQGTRLTVV.

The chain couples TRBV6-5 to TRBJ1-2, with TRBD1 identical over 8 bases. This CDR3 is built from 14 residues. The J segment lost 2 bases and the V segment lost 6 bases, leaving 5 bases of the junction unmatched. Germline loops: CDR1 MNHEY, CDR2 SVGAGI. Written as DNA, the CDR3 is TGTGCCAGCAGCTACAGGGGGAAGAACTATGGCTACACCTTC. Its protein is CASSYRGKNYGYTF.

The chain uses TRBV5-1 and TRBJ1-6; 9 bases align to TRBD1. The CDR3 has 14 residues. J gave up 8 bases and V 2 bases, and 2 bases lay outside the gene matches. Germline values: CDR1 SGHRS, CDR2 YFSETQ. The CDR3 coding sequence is TGCGCCAGCAGCTTAGGGGACAGGGATTCACCCCTCCACTTT. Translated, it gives CASSLGDRDSPLHF.